A single sample is the source of the 19 T cell receptor beta chains below, sequenced in a study of CD8 T cells in Susac syndrome. RNA totalling roughly 0.45 to 1 ug underwent reverse transcription with random hexamers. TCRdb re-called the immunoSEQ multiplex PCR reads with MiXCR, one entry per CDR3 protein. There are about 150,000 distinct CDR3 sequences in the sample; roughly 95% occur only once, and 0.16% lies in the top ten. The specimen was CD4+ T cells from PBMCs. The source of these receptors is a human donor with Susac syndrome.

For the CDR3, the DNA is TGCAGTGCGGGGGGACAGGGAGGAGGTGAGCAGTTCTTC. It translates to CSAGGQGGGEQFF. The chain joins TRBV20-1 to TRBJ2-1; TRBD1 matches 9 bases. The CDR3 length is 13 residues. Losses at the gene ends were 6 bases for V and 9 bases for J; bases not matched to a gene: 9. Germline V gene sequence: CDR1 DFQATT, CDR2 SNEGSKA (reference sequence).

This chain connects TRBV20-1 to TRBJ2-1, with D tentatively TRBD2 (6 bases). Trimming removed 4 bases at V and 0 bases at J, with 10 bases between. Germline lookup yields CDR1 DFQATT and CDR2 SNEGSKA (reference sequence). CDR3 length: 14 amino acids. The CDR3 protein is CSAIAAFSYNEQFF. In nucleotides, the CDR3 is TGCAGTGCTATAGCGGCCTTCTCCTACAATGAGCAGTTCTTC.

The gene calls are TRBV20-1 and TRBJ2-1; the D gene is possibly TRBD1 (5 bases). Trimming removed 2 bases from V and 1 base from J, with 15 bases in between. CDR1 and CDR2 (germline): DFQATT, SNEGSKA (reference sequence). There are 16 residues in the CDR3. DNA for the CDR3: TGCAGTGCTAGACCGAGGCAGGGCCGATCCTACAATGAGCAGTTCTTC. It yields the protein CSARPRQGRSYNEQFF.

The chain is built from TRBV9 and TRBJ2-7; 8 bases match TRBD1. V lost 4 bases and J lost 5; bases outside the gene matches: 11. Per the germline V gene, CDR1 is SGDLS and CDR2 is YYNGEE. This CDR3 has 15 residues. In nucleotides, the CDR3 is TGTGCCAGCAGCTCCGGGACAGGCACGGGGAACGAGCAGTACTTC. Translating gives CASSSGTGTGNEQYF.

This sequence joins TRBV18 and TRBJ1-2, with unresolved D. The CDR3 totals 14 residues. Trimming took 5 bases from V and 8 from J, leaving 18 bases between them. The germline gives CDR1 KGHSH, CDR2 LQKENI. The CDR3 DNA follows: TGTGCCAGCTCAGAGATGGGCCCCCGGGGAGGCTACACCTTC. It yields the protein CASSEMGPRGGYTF.

The chain has TRBV12-3 or TRBV12-4 and TRBJ2-3; D possibly corresponds to TRBD2 (6 bases). This CDR3 has 13 residues. Trimming took 8 bases from V and 1 from J, leaving 10 bases between them. The CDR3 DNA sequence: TGTGCCAGCGCGGGGTGGGGCACAGATACGCAGTATTTT. Translation: CASAGWGTDTQYF.

This rearrangement joins TRBV6-4 to TRBJ1-5; D is uncertain. V was trimmed by 6 bases and J by 0 bases, leaving 12 bases between them. CDR3 length: 15 residues. CDR1 MRHNA and CDR2 SNTAGT come from the germline V gene. In nucleotides, the CDR3 is TGTGCCAGCAGCCCGACACATTATAGCAATCAGCCCCAGCATTTT. Its translation: CASSPTHYSNQPQHF.

This chain uses TRBV7-9 with TRBJ1-2; weak D call: TRBD1 (5 bases). Deletions cut 3 bases from V and 12 bases from J, with 17 bases between. The germline V gene has CDR1 SEHNR and CDR2 FQNEAQ (reference sequence). This CDR3 has 13 amino acids. The CDR3 here is CASSFAGIPGDTF. For the CDR3, the DNA is TGTGCCAGCAGCTTTGCAGGGATCCCGGGGGACACCTTC.

The chain is built from TRBV9 and TRBJ2-3, with D uncertain. In germline, CDR1 is SGDLS, CDR2 YYNGEE. CDR3 length: 14 amino acids. The V gene lost 2 bases and the J gene lost 6 bases, with 13 bases spanning the gap. This chain's CDR3 is CASSVSPQADTQYF. The CDR3 DNA is TGTGCCAGCAGCGTGTCCCCTCAGGCGGATACGCAGTATTTT. The full variable domain, rest sourced from reference TRBV9 and TRBJ2-3, is DSGVTQTPKHLITATGQRVTLRCSPRSGDLSVYWYQQSLDQGLQFLIQYYNGEERAKGNILERFSAQQFPDLHSELNLSSLELGDSALYFCASSVSPQADTQYFGPGTRLTVL.

The V call is TRBV4-1, the J call TRBJ1-2; 9 bases are shared with TRBD1. The CDR3 has 15 residues. CDR1 and CDR2 (germline): MGHRA, YSYEKL. V was pared by 1 base and J by 2 bases, with 2 bases of the junction left unmatched. The DNA for the CDR3 is TGCGCCAGCAGCCAAGCCGGGACAGGGAACTATGGCTACACCTTC. Its protein is CASSQAGTGNYGYTF.

The gene calls are TRBV5-1 and TRBJ1-5; D remains unclear. The CDR3 totals 14 residues. The ends were cut back, 4 bases at V and 7 bases at J, with 15 bases in the middle. Germline values: CDR1 SGHRS, CDR2 YFSETQ. The CDR3 region has the DNA TGCGCCAGCAGCGTCCTGGGGAGGGAGCAGCCCCAGCATTTT. This translates into CASSVLGREQPQHF.

This clonotype was counted a single time. CDR3 amino acids: CSAREPGSNSPLHF. The CDR3 DNA follows: TGCAGTGCTAGAGAACCCGGGAGTAATTCACCCCTCCACTTT. The rearrangement links TRBV20-1 to TRBJ1-6; D unclear. Per the germline V gene, CDR1 is DFQATT and CDR2 is SNEGSKA (reference sequence). V was pared by 0 bases and J by 6 bases, with 9 bases between. The CDR3 spans 14 residues.

This clonotype occurred once. This chain links TRBV21-1 with TRBJ1-5; the D call TRBD1 from the table was never checked on the DNA. TRBV21-1 is noted as a pseudogene. This CDR3 spans 14 amino acids. For the CDR3, the DNA is TGTGCCAGCAGCACTCAGGGTTCCGATCAGCCCCAGCATTTT. Protein: CASSTQGSDQPQHF.

The J gene is TRBJ2-7, the V gene TRBV7-2, with TRBD1 as a possible D gene (5 bases). There are 16 residues in the CDR3. In germline, CDR1 is SGHTA, CDR2 FQGNSA. Trimming took off 1 base at V and 2 bases at J, with 15 bases between the two ends. CDR3 DNA sequence: TGTGCCAGCAGCTTAGACCCCACAGGCACTACCTACGAGCAGTACTTC. Protein sequence: CASSLDPTGTTYEQYF.

The CDR3 region is CASTWWGAKQETQYF. The CDR3 coding sequence is TGTGCCAGCACCTGGTGGGGGGCGAAACAAGAGACCCAGTACTTC. This chain connects TRBV2 to TRBJ2-5; D possibly uses TRBD1 or TRBD2 (6 bases each). Germline V lookup: CDR1 SNHLY, CDR2 FYNNEI. CDR3 length: 15 residues. Trimming shortened V by 7 bases and J by 2 bases, and 17 bases separated the two germline ends.

The genes are TRBV29-1 and TRBJ2-4; D not certain. Trimming removed 0 bases from V and 4 bases from J, with 7 bases in between. This CDR3 has 13 amino acids. Germline CDR1 and CDR2: SQVTM and ANQGSEA. The DNA for the CDR3 is TGCAGCGTTGAAGACCAGCAGAAAAACATTCAGTACTTC. Protein sequence: CSVEDQQKNIQYF. Variable domain in full (rest from reference TRBV29-1 and TRBJ2-4): SAVISQKPSRDICQRGTSLTIQCQVDSQVTMMFWYRQQPGQSLTLIATANQGSEATYESGFVIDKFPISRPNLTFSTLTVSNMSPEDSSIYLCSVEDQQKNIQYFGAGTRLSVL.

The chain recombines TRBV14 with TRBJ1-6; a possible D gene is TRBD1 (6 bases). CDR1 is SGHDN, CDR2 FVKESK, per germline. Deletions cut 2 bases from V and 7 bases from J, with 15 bases between. The CDR3 is made up of 16 amino acids. The CDR3 DNA is TGTGCCAGCAGCCAACGCGATGGGACAAAGAATTCACCCCTCCACTTT. Its translation: CASSQRDGTKNSPLHF.

The chain is built from TRBV20-1 and TRBJ1-2; 12 bases are shared with TRBD1. V lost 5 bases and J lost 6; bases outside the gene matches: 4. In germline, CDR1 is DFQATT, CDR2 SNEGSKA (reference sequence). The CDR3 covers 13 residues. The CDR3 sequence is CSAPGTGGNGYTF. CDR3 nucleotide sequence: TGCAGTGCTCCCGGGACAGGGGGCAATGGCTACACCTTC.

V gene TRBV3-1 combines with J gene TRBJ1-1, with 7 bases fitting TRBD1. The CDR3 loop spans 16 amino acids. Germline V gives CDR1 LGHDT, CDR2 YNNKEL (reference sequence). The J segment lost 0 bases and the V segment lost 4 bases, leaving 8 bases of the junction unmatched. The DNA for the CDR3 is TGTGCCAGCAGCCTAGGGGGCGCGATTATGAACACTGAAGCTTTCTTT. It yields the protein CASSLGGAIMNTEAFF.